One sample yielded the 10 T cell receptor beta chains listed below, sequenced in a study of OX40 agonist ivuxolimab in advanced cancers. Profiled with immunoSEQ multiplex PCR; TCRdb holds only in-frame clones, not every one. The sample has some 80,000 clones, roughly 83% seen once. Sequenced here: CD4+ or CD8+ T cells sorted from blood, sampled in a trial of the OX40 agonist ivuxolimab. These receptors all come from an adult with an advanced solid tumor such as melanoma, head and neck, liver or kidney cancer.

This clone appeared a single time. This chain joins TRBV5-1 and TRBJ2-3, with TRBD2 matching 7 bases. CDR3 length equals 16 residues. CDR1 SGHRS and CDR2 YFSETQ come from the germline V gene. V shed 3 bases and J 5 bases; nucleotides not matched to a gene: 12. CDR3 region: CASSSPVGRAEDTQYF. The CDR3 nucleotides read TGCGCCAGCAGCTCGCCCGTGGGGAGGGCGGAAGATACGCAGTATTTT.

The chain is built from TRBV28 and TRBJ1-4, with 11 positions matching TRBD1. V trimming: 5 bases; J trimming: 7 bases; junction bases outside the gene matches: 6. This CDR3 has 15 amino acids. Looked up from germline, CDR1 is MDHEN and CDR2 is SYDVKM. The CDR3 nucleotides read TGTGCCAGCAGTCGGGACAGGGGGGAGGGTGAAAAACTGTTTTTT. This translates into CASSRDRGEGEKLFF.

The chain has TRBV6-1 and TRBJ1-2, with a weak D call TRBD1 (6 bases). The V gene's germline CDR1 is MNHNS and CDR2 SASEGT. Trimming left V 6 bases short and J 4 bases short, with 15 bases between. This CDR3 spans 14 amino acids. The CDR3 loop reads CASRAKDSIYGYTF. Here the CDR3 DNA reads TGTGCCAGCAGGGCAAAGGACAGTATCTATGGCTACACCTTC.

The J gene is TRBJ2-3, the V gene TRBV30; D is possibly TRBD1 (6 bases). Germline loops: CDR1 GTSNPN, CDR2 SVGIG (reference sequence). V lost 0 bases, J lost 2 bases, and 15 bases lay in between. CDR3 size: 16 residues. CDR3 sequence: CAWSVLSGTHTDTQYF. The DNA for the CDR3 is TGTGCCTGGAGTGTACTGTCCGGGACACACACAGATACGCAGTATTTT.

CDR3 bases: TGTGCCAGCAGCTTATTAGGGGGGACAGGGGGCGACCCTGAAGCTTTCTTT. Translating it yields CASSLLGGTGGDPEAFF. This chain links TRBV11-2 with TRBJ1-1; 12 bases are shared with TRBD1. This CDR3 has 17 residues. CDR1 is SGHAT, CDR2 FQNNGV, per germline. After removal of 2 bases from V and 6 bases from J, the junction contained 10 bases not matched to a gene.

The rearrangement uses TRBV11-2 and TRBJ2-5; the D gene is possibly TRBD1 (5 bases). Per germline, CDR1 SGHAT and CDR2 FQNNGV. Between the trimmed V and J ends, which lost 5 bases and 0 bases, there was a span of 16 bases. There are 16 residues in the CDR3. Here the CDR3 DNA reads TGTGCCAGCAGCCTTTACAAACCAGGGCACCAAGAGACCCAGTACTTC. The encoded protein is CASSLYKPGHQETQYF.

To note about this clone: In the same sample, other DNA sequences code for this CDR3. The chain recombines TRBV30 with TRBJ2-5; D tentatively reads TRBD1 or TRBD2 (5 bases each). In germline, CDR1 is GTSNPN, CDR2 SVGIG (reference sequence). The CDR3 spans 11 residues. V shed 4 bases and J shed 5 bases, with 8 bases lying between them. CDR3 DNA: TGTGCCTGGACCGGGGCGGAGACCCAGTACTTC. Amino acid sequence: CAWTGAETQYF.

The CDR3 sequence: CASSQGQGKGWGNNEKLFF. The CDR3 DNA is TGCGCCAGCAGTCAGGGACAGGGGAAGGGTTGGGGAAATAATGAAAAACTGTTTTTT. The J gene is TRBJ1-4, the V gene TRBV23-1; 10 bases match TRBD1. TRBV23-1 belongs to the ORF category, with a function that is uncertain. After removal of 3 bases from V and 4 bases from J, the junction contained 14 bases not matched to a gene. This CDR3 comprises 19 residues.

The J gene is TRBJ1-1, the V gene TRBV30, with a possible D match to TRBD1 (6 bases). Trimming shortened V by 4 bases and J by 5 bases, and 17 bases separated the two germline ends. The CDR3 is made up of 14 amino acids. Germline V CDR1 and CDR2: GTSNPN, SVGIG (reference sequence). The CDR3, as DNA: TGTGCCTGGACGCCGGGACACCTGGGGACTGAAGCTTTCTTT. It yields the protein CAWTPGHLGTEAFF.

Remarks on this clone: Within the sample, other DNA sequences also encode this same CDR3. The CDR3 DNA is TGCGCCAGCAGCCCAGGGCAGGGTACCTTGAACACTGAAGCTTTCTTT. It yields the protein CASSPGQGTLNTEAFF. The chain combines TRBV4-1 with TRBJ1-1; D might be TRBD1 (5 bases). This CDR3 is built from 16 residues. From germline, CDR1 is MGHRA and CDR2 YSYEKL. Trimming stripped 4 bases from V and 0 bases from J, with 15 bases between.